This TCR beta chain comes out of a study of control samples from healthy donors and cancer patients. Germline CDR1 MNHEY, CDR2 SMNVEV (reference sequence). Trimming took off 3 bases at V and 10 bases at J, with 14 bases between the two ends. The CDR3 length is 13 residues. Libraries were prepared by immunoSEQ multiplex PCR; TCRdb keeps only in-frame clonotypes and omits some of them. The sample consists of over 80,000 clones, roughly three quarters of them appearing once. The origin of this receptor is a woman in her 30s in good health. The sequenced sample was blood. The chain uses TRBV27 and TRBJ2-3; D is unclear. The CDR3 here is CASSLSRTVPQYF. CDR3 coding DNA: TGTGCCAGCAGTTTGTCAAGGACCGTGCCGCAGTATTTT.